The present entry profiles one TCR beta chain with its context. Antigen specificity is unknown. The data originate from a study of T cells expressing NK-cell markers. Study summary: From sorted CD3+CD56+NKG2C+, CD3+CD56+NKG2C- and CD3+CD56-NKG2C+ T cells came the TCR beta repertoires. Study-wide results and limits: NKG2C+ dominant clonotype frequencies in six donors were roughly 1.0-8% of CD8+ T cells. Questions lingered over whether expanded NKG2C+ T cell clones were HCMV-specific. Once again these clonotypes came out on top in the CD3+CD56-NKG2C+ fraction of several donors.

Reanalyzing the 5' RACE reads, TCRdb keeps one entry per CDR3 protein, without DNA. This specimen shows 350,000 to 400,000 distinct CDR3 sequences; the ten leading clones hold about 10%. The sample comprised blood T cells: a sorted CD56 or NKG2C T cell subset, CD4+ or CD8+ T cells, or bulk PBMC T cells (not recorded which). This clonotype was obtained from a woman aged 50 to 60 in good health.

CDR3 sequence: CASSLPGQGIQETQYF. J is TRBJ2-5 and V is TRBV5-6; TCRdb's D gene call, TRBD1, goes unchecked for lack of DNA. There are 16 residues in the CDR3. CDR1 is SGHDT, CDR2 YYEEEE, per germline.